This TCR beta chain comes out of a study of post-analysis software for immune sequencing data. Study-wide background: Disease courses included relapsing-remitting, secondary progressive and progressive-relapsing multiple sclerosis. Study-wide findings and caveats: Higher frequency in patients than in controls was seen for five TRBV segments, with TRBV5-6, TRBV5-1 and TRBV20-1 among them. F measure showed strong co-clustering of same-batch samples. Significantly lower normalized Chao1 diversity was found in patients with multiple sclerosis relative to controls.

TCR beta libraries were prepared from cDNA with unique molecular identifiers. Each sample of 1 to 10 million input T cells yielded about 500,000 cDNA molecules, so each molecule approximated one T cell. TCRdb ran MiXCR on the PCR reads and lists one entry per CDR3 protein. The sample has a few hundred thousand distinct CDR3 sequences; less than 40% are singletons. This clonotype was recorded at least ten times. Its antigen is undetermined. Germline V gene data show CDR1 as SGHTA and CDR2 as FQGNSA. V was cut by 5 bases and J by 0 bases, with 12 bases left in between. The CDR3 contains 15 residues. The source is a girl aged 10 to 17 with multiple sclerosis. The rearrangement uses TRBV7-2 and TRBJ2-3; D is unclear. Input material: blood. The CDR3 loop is CASSPSLLSTDTQYF. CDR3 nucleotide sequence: TGTGCCAGCAGCCCCAGTCTCCTTAGCACAGATACGCAGTATTTT.